The 9 T cell receptor beta chains below were found in one sample sequenced in a study of blood T cell repertoires in COVID-19. Clones were read by immunoSEQ multiplex PCR, and TCRdb kept only the in-frame ones, dropping some. The sample has approximately 66,000 clones, roughly 80% seen once; the top ten hold around 20%. The sequenced material came from peripheral blood. All receptors come from a man aged 55 to 70 with acute or convalescent COVID-19.

In nucleotides, the CDR3 is TGTGCCAGTACCGGGACAGGGGGCCTTAGGACCGGGGAGCTGTTTTTT. Amino acids: CASTGTGGLRTGELFF. The rearrangement uses TRBV19 and TRBJ2-2; TRBD1 aligns across 12 bases. V lost 7 bases and J lost 5; bases outside the gene matches: 8. CDR1 is LNHDA and CDR2 is SQIVND in the germline V gene (reference sequence). The CDR3 has 16 amino acids.

The chain combines TRBV10-2 with TRBJ1-1; the D is unclear. The CDR3 is made up of 12 amino acids. V was trimmed by 9 bases and J by 2 bases, leaving 10 bases between them. Germline V CDR1 and CDR2: WSHSY, SAAADI. CDR3 amino acids: CASRLFNTEAFF. The CDR3 coding sequence is TGCGCCAGTCGTTTATTTAACACTGAAGCTTTCTTT.

The genes are TRBV18 and TRBJ2-7; 10 bases align to TRBD2. The CDR3 totals 14 residues. V lost 3 bases, J lost 3 bases, and 2 bases stayed unmatched. CDR1 and CDR2 (germline): KGHSH, LQKENI. The CDR3 DNA follows: TGTGCCAGCTCACCGAGCGGGGGGGGCTACGAGCAGTACGTC. This gives the protein CASSPSGGGYEQYV.

V usage is TRBV7-6 and J usage is TRBJ2-2, with 7 positions matching TRBD2. This CDR3 contains 16 residues. With V trimmed by 5 bases and J by 4 bases, 10 bases remained unmatched. From germline, CDR1 is SGHVS and CDR2 FNYEAQ. The CDR3 DNA is TGTGCCAGCAGCCCCAACTCGGGACTAACCACCGGGGAGCTGTTTTTT. It is translated as CASSPNSGLTTGELFF. Based on the CDR3 plus reference TRBV7-6 and TRBJ2-2, the full variable domain is GAGVSQSPRYKVTKRGQDVALRCDPISGHVSLYWYRQALGQGPEFLTYFNYEAQQDKSGLPNDRFSAERPEGSISTLTIQRTEQRDSAMYRCASSPNSGLTTGELFFGEGSRLTVL.

The chain joins TRBV6-5 to TRBJ1-6; D gene ambiguous. The V gene's germline CDR1 is MNHEY and CDR2 SVGAGI. V dropped 7 bases and J dropped 9 bases, with 10 bases sitting between them. This CDR3 contains 12 residues. CDR3 bases: TGTGCCAGCACCGGGGTTGGTTCACCCCTCCACTTT. Amino acid sequence: CASTGVGSPLHF.

This chain connects TRBV12-3 or TRBV12-4 to TRBJ1-1; D might be TRBD1 (5 bases). The V and J ends lost 7 bases and 5 bases respectively, with 11 bases between them. The CDR3 is 12 residues long. In DNA form, the CDR3 reads TGTGCCAGCACCCAGGAGGGGACTGAAGCTTTCTTT. It codes for CASTQEGTEAFF.

This rearrangement joins TRBV10-3 to TRBJ1-6, with D tentatively TRBD1 (5 bases). The ends were cut back, 2 bases at V and 6 bases at J, with 11 bases in the middle. Germline V gene sequence: CDR1 ENHRY, CDR2 SYGVKD. CDR3 length equals 15 residues. CDR3 in DNA: TGTGCCATCAGTGAGCTCGGGGGGTTTAATTCACCCCTCCACTTT. Encoded protein: CAISELGGFNSPLHF.

The J gene is TRBJ2-4, the V gene TRBV5-1; D uncertain. The CDR3 is 14 residues long. The V and J ends lost 4 bases and 8 bases respectively, with 16 bases between them. Looked up from germline, CDR1 is SGHRS and CDR2 is YFSETQ. The CDR3 DNA is TGCGCCAGCAGCCCCTATGAAAGTTTGGACATTCAGTACTTC. Translating it yields CASSPYESLDIQYF.

The chain is built from TRBV2 and TRBJ2-1; 10 bases are a match to TRBD2. The V gene end was trimmed by 7 bases and the J gene end by 10 bases; junction bases not matched to a gene: 10. The CDR3 is 14 amino acids. The V gene's germline CDR1 is SNHLY and CDR2 FYNNEI. The CDR3 DNA reads TGTGCCAGCACGCAACTAGCGGGAATGACCGAGCAGTTCTTC. Amino acids: CASTQLAGMTEQFF.